The clone carrying this T cell receptor (beta chain) has just a few counts. Antigen specificity is unknown. Together with a sample-barcoded 5' primer, a J-beta primer mix was included in a second PCR lasting about 6 to 11 cycles. Per sample, CDR3-containing paired-end reads numbered at least 2.5 million. TCRdb itself ran the 5' RACE reads through MiXCR, one entry per CDR3 protein. This repertoire shows roughly 1.4 million distinct CDR3 sequences, almost 60% found once; its top ten account for 6.5% to 8%. This sample stems from a study of blood T cells in healthy people across ages. Findings and limits, study-wide: There were more naive CD4+ cells and higher diversity in long-lived donors than in aged donors.

V was clipped by 2 bases and J by 5 bases, with 19 bases between them. In germline, CDR1 is SGHAT, CDR2 FQNNGV. The CDR3 is 17 amino acids. The chain recombines TRBV11-2 with TRBJ2-1; maybe TRBD1 (7 bases). This clonotype was obtained from a man younger than 30 in good health. Sequenced material: blood. The CDR3 DNA is TGTGCCAGCAGCTTAAGAGGGGGCCCGGAGGGAAACAATGAGCAGTTCTTC. Encoded protein: CASSLRGGPEGNNEQFF.